This TCR beta chain originates from a study of cytomegalovirus exposure and HLA in healthy donors. Profiling relied on immunoSEQ multiplex PCR, and the TCRdb table lists in-frame clones only, not all of them. The table has 100,000 or so clones, around nine tenths seen once; the top ten hold approximately 4%. The ends lost 5 bases at V and 7 bases at J; junction bases unmatched: 6. The CDR3 has 15 amino acids. Germline-derived CDR1 and CDR2 are MDHEN and SYDVKM. The TCR comes from a woman between 25 and 40 years old in good health and CMV-seronegative. The sequenced sample was PBMCs. This chain joins TRBV28 and TRBJ1-5, with 12 bases fitting TRBD1. CDR3 in amino acids: CASSMAGTGGQPQHF. The CDR3 DNA follows: TGTGCCAGCAGTATGGCCGGGACAGGGGGCCAGCCCCAGCATTTT.